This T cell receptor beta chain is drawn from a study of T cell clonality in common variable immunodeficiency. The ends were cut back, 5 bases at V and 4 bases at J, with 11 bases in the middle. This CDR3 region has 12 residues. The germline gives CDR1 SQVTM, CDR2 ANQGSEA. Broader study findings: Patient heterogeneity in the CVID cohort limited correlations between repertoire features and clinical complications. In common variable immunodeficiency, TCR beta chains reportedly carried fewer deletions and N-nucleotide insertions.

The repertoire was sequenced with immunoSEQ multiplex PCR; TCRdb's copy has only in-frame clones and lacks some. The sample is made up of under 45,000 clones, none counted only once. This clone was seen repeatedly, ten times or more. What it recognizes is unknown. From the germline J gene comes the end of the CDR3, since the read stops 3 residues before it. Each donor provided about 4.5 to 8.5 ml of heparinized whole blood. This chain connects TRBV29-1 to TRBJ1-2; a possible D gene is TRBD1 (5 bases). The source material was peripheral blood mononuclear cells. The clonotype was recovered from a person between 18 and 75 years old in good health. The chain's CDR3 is CSVRAGSYGYTF. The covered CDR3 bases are TGCAGCGTTCGAGCAGGGTCCTATGGC.